In its sample, the clone carrying this T cell receptor beta chain was seen once. Its antigen is unidentified. This sample stems from a study of T cell responses to AZD1222 COVID-19 vaccine. Study results and caveats: Clonal diversity may have been underestimated, and the donors were mostly white British, with more females than males. Seropositivity was recorded at baseline in only a handful of AZD1222 recipients.

The CDR3 is 15 amino acids. Per germline, CDR1 SGHTA and CDR2 FQGTGA. Germline trimming cut 4 bases from V and 3 bases from J; bases unmatched to any gene: 6. Measured with immunoSEQ multiplex PCR; TCRdb has only the in-frame clones, and not every one. The repertoire consists of roughly 150,000 clones, with about 91% occurring once and the leading ten covering 3.8%. The clonotype comes from an adult who received the AZD1222 COVID-19 vaccine. The chain links TRBV7-3 to TRBJ1-1; 9 nucleotides line up with TRBD1. The starting material was peripheral blood, obtained 28 days after the second AZD1222 dose. CDR3 DNA sequence: TGTGCCAGCAGCTCTACGGGACAGGGTTACACTGAAGCTTTCTTT. Its protein product is CASSSTGQGYTEAFF.